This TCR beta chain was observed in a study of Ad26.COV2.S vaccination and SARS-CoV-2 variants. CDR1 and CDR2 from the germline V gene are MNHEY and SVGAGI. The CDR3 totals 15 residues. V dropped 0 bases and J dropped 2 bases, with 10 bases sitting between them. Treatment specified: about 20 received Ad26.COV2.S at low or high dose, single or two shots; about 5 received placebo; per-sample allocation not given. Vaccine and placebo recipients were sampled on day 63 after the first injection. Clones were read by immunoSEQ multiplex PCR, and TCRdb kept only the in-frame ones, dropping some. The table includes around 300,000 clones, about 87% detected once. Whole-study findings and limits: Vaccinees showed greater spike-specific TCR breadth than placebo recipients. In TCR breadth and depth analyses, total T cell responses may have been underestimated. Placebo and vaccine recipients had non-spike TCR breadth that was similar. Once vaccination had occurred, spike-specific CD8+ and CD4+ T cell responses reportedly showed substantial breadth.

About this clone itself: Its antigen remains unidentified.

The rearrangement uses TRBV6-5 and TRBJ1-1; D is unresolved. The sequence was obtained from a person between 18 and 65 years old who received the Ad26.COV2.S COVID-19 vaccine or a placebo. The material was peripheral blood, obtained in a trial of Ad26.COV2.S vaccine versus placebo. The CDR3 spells CASSYSNSGNTEAFF. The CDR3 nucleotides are TGTGCCAGCAGTTACTCGAACAGCGGCAACACTGAAGCTTTCTTT.